What follows are 27 T cell receptor beta chains derived from one specimen sequenced in a study of OX40 agonist ivuxolimab in advanced cancers. The data were produced by immunoSEQ multiplex PCR, yet TCRdb's version contains in-frame clones alone and is incomplete. The sample holds roughly 80,000 clones, 90% seen once. The material sequenced was CD4+ or CD8+ T cells sorted from blood, taken in a trial of the OX40 agonist ivuxolimab. Receptors originate from an adult with an advanced solid tumor such as melanoma, head and neck, liver or kidney cancer.

The chain combines TRBV19 with TRBJ1-4, with D perhaps TRBD1 (6 bases). CDR3 size: 17 residues. V was shortened by 1 base and J by 2 bases, with 14 bases between the two germline ends. Germline values: CDR1 LNHDA, CDR2 SQIVND (reference sequence). The CDR3 region has the DNA TGTGCCAGTAGTATAGTGGGCAGGGGAAGGACTAATGAAAAACTGTTTTTT. Encoded protein: CASSIVGRGRTNEKLFF.

This clone was observed once. The chain couples TRBV6-5 to TRBJ1-3; D perhaps matches TRBD1 (6 bases). This CDR3 region has 14 residues. V shed 0 bases and J shed 6 bases, with 9 bases lying between them. The V gene's germline CDR1 is MNHEY and CDR2 SVGAGI. CDR3 residues: CASSYSTGLNTIYF. DNA of the CDR3: TGTGCCAGCAGTTACTCGACAGGTTTAAACACCATATATTTT.

This sequence joins TRBV5-6 and TRBJ2-3, with 9 positions matching TRBD2. This CDR3 spans 15 amino acids. Germline CDR1 and CDR2: SGHDT and YYEEEE. Trimming removed 1 base from V and 2 bases from J; junction bases left unmatched: 2. The CDR3, as DNA: TGTGCCAGCAGCTTGCTAGCGGGGACCACAGATACGCAGTATTTT. Its protein is CASSLLAGTTDTQYF.

The rearrangement joins TRBV27 to TRBJ2-7, with 8 bases identical to TRBD1. CDR1 MNHEY and CDR2 SMNVEV come from the germline V gene (reference sequence). The CDR3 runs to 17 residues. V was clipped by 0 bases and J by 0 bases; unmatched bases: 7. CDR3 bases: TGTGCCAGCAGTTTATCAAGGCGACAGGGGTTCTCCTACGAGCAGTACTTC. Translating gives CASSLSRRQGFSYEQYF.

The rearrangement joins TRBV27 to TRBJ2-6; D not certain. Trimming left V 5 bases short and J 2 bases short, with 13 bases between. CDR1 and CDR2 from the germline V gene are MNHEY and SMNVEV (reference sequence). CDR3 size: 16 residues. CDR3 amino acids: CASSAPRAAGANVLTF. In DNA, the CDR3 is TGTGCCAGCAGTGCACCACGTGCGGCTGGGGCCAACGTCCTGACTTTC.

Concerning this clone itself: Other DNA variants within this sample encode the same CDR3. This sequence joins TRBV9 and TRBJ2-5, with D perhaps given as TRBD1 or TRBD2 (5 bases each). This CDR3 contains 14 residues. Trimming shortened V by 0 bases and J by 0 bases, and 6 bases separated the two germline ends. The germline V gene has CDR1 SGDLS and CDR2 YYNGEE. As DNA, the CDR3 is TGTGCCAGCAGCGTAGGGGGGTACCAAGAGACCCAGTACTTC. Protein: CASSVGGYQETQYF.

J is TRBJ2-6 and V is TRBV7-2; the D call may be TRBD1 or TRBD2 (5 bases each). Germline CDR1 is SGHTA and CDR2 is FQGNSA. The germline V and J ends were trimmed by 5 bases and 0 bases, with 11 bases remaining between them. This CDR3 region has 16 residues. The CDR3: CASSARGTSGANVLTF. The CDR3 bases are TGTGCCAGCAGCGCCCGGGGCACCTCTGGGGCCAACGTCCTGACTTTC.

The J gene is TRBJ2-5, the V gene TRBV27; D is unclear. V was shortened by 6 bases and J by 5 bases, with 16 bases between the two germline ends. This CDR3 is 14 amino acids long. Germline assignment: CDR1 MNHEY and CDR2 SMNVEV (reference sequence). The CDR3 DNA reads as TGTGCCAGCAGCCCCCAGCTGGGGTCGGAGACCCAGTACTTC. It yields the protein CASSPQLGSETQYF.

The genes are TRBV19 and TRBJ2-2; the match to TRBD2 covers 8 bases. The germline CDR1 and CDR2 sequences are LNHDA and SQIVND (reference sequence). This CDR3 is built from 15 residues. With V trimmed by 7 bases and J by 1 base, 5 bases remained unmatched. The CDR3 sequence: CASTKGTRNTGELFF. CDR3 sequence (DNA): TGTGCCAGTACTAAAGGGACTAGGAACACCGGGGAGCTGTTTTTT.

This rearrangement joins TRBV28 to TRBJ1-4, with D possibly matching TRBD1 (5 bases). Germline values: CDR1 MDHEN, CDR2 SYDVKM. The length of the CDR3 is 15 residues. V was clipped by 7 bases and J by 2 bases, with 14 bases between them. CDR3: CASKGRVMTNEKLFF. CDR3 nucleotide sequence: TGTGCCAGCAAGGGGAGGGTGATGACTAATGAAAAACTGTTTTTT.

The chain combines TRBV29-1 with TRBJ2-3, with a possible D match to TRBD2 (6 bases). The CDR3 consists of 13 residues. The V and J ends lost 4 bases and 4 bases respectively, with 12 bases between them. Per the germline V gene, CDR1 is SQVTM and CDR2 is ANQGSEA. CDR3 sequence reads: CSVGAGRPDTQYF. The CDR3 bases are TGCAGCGTTGGGGCCGGGAGACCAGATACGCAGTATTTT.

The chain links TRBV5-1 to TRBJ2-3; D might be TRBD2 (6 bases). The V end was cut by 2 bases, the J end by 4 bases, with 11 bases between. The CDR3 sequence is 14 residues long. Germline V gives CDR1 SGHRS, CDR2 YFSETQ. CDR3 in amino acids: CASSLTGEADTQYF. In DNA form, the CDR3 reads TGCGCCAGCAGCTTAACGGGAGAGGCAGATACGCAGTATTTT.

This clone was recorded a few times. The chain joins TRBV29-1 to TRBJ1-1; D remains unclear. Germline values: CDR1 SQVTM, CDR2 ANQGSEA. The CDR3 totals 12 residues. The V end lost 7 bases, the J end lost 2 bases, and 11 bases lay between the germline ends. CDR3 region: CSALSGNTEAFF. As DNA, the CDR3 is TGCAGCGCCCTCTCAGGAAACACTGAAGCTTTCTTT. Full variable domain (rest looked up from reference TRBV29-1 and TRBJ1-1): SAVISQKPSRDICQRGTSLTIQCQVDSQVTMMFWYRQQPGQSLTLIATANQGSEATYESGFVIDKFPISRPNLTFSTLTVSNMSPEDSSIYLCSALSGNTEAFFGQGTRLTVV.

The chain carries TRBV6-1 and TRBJ2-2; possibly TRBD2 for D (6 bases). V was pared by 4 bases and J by 4 bases, with 7 bases between. This CDR3 spans 13 amino acids. The germline CDR1 and CDR2 sequences are MNHNS and SASEGT. In DNA, the CDR3 is TGTGCCAGCAGTGCGGGAGTCACCGGGGAGCTGTTTTTT. This gives the protein CASSAGVTGELFF.

The chain joins TRBV9 to TRBJ1-3; D ambiguous. Germline V CDR1 and CDR2: SGDLS, YYNGEE. The CDR3 spans 16 residues. V lost 0 bases, J lost 0 bases, and 10 bases lay in between. The CDR3 DNA follows: TGTGCCAGCAGCGTAGCGCCATTAAGCTCTGGAAACACCATATATTTT. Amino acids: CASSVAPLSSGNTIYF.

The chain uses TRBV7-6 and TRBJ1-1, with TRBD1 as a possible D gene (6 bases). This CDR3 region has 14 residues. V was clipped by 1 base and J by 6 bases, with 12 bases between them. Germline V gene data show CDR1 as SGHVS and CDR2 as FNYEAQ. In nucleotides, the CDR3 is TGTGCCAGCAGCTTAGAGCCAGGGGTTTCTGAAGCTTTCTTT. This sequence encodes CASSLEPGVSEAFF.

The V gene is TRBV18, the J gene TRBJ2-1, with D possibly matching TRBD1 (5 bases). V lost 3 bases and J 3 bases, leaving 12 bases between the germline ends. This CDR3 region has 15 residues. CDR1 KGHSH and CDR2 LQKENI come from the germline V gene. The CDR3 region is CASSPERGGYNEQFF. As DNA, the CDR3 is TGTGCCAGCTCACCCGAAAGGGGCGGCTACAATGAGCAGTTCTTC.

This rearrangement joins TRBV18 to TRBJ2-7, with TRBD2 matching over 12 bases. V trimming: 3 bases; J trimming: 4 bases; junction bases outside the gene matches: 1. Germline CDR1 is KGHSH and CDR2 is LQKENI. This CDR3 comprises 14 residues. Written as DNA, the CDR3 is TGTGCCAGCTCACCGACTAGCGGGAGTTACGAGCAGTACTTC. Its protein product is CASSPTSGSYEQYF.

The genes are TRBV9 and TRBJ2-2; D possibly matches TRBD1 or TRBD2 (5 bases each). Germline CDR1 reads SGDLS; CDR2 reads YYNGEE. V lost 0 bases and J lost 7, with 16 bases in between. The CDR3 extends over 16 amino acids. The DNA for the CDR3 is TGTGCCAGCAGCGTAGCTTCCTCCAGGGACCACGGGGAGCTGTTTTTT. Translated, it gives CASSVASSRDHGELFF.

CDR3 bases: TGTGCCAGCAGCTTAACGGGACAGGATCACACTGAAGCTTTCTTT. Translated, it gives CASSLTGQDHTEAFF. The gene calls are TRBV7-2 and TRBJ1-1, with 8 bases aligning to TRBD1. V lost 2 bases to trimming and J lost 3 bases; unmatched junction nucleotides: 5. The CDR3 loop spans 15 amino acids. Germline CDR1 and CDR2: SGHTA and FQGNSA.

V gene TRBV6-6 combines with J gene TRBJ1-1; D gene unclear. V shed 0 bases and J shed 1 base, with 9 bases lying between them. The CDR3 length is 15 residues. Per germline, CDR1 MNHNY and CDR2 SVGAGI (reference sequence). CDR3 DNA: TGTGCCAGCAGTTACTCGGGTCGGGGGAACACTGAAGCTTTCTTT. Residues: CASSYSGRGNTEAFF.

The J gene is TRBJ1-6, the V gene TRBV27; D gene ambiguous. Germline V gives CDR1 MNHEY, CDR2 SMNVEV (reference sequence). With 6 bases removed from V and 5 bases from J, the gap between germline ends came to 11 bases. The CDR3 has 14 residues. DNA of the CDR3: TGTGCCAGCAGGCCCGGTCGCAATAATTCACCCCTCCACTTT. Amino acids: CASRPGRNNSPLHF.

This chain joins TRBV7-2 and TRBJ2-3; D is uncertain. The CDR3 is 15 residues long. The germline CDR1 and CDR2 sequences are SGHTA and FQGNSA. Trimming cost V 2 bases and J 0 bases, with 9 bases left between them. The CDR3 nucleotides read TGTGCCAGCAGCTTATCCCCCCTTAGCACAGATACGCAGTATTTT. It codes for CASSLSPLSTDTQYF.

The V call is TRBV5-1, the J call TRBJ2-7; 8 positions agree with TRBD1. Unmatched junction bases numbered 8, after V lost 1 base and J lost 2 bases. Germline V lookup: CDR1 SGHRS, CDR2 YFSETQ. The CDR3 extends over 16 amino acids. CDR3 protein: CASSLWDTRGPYEQYF. In DNA, the CDR3 is TGCGCCAGCAGCTTGTGGGACACCAGGGGGCCCTACGAGCAGTACTTC. The whole variable domain, filled in from reference TRBV5-1 and TRBJ2-7, reads KAGVTQTPRYLIKTRGQQVTLSCSPISGHRSVSWYQQTPGQGLQFLFEYFSETQRNKGNFPGRFSGRQFSNSRSEMNVSTLELGDSALYLCASSLWDTRGPYEQYFGPGTRLTVT.

The chain has TRBV5-6 and TRBJ1-1, with a tentative D call TRBD1 (5 bases). Looked up from germline, CDR1 is SGHDT and CDR2 is YYEEEE. The CDR3 is 14 amino acids. The germline V and J ends were trimmed by 1 base and 3 bases, with 10 bases remaining between them. The CDR3 sequence is CASSLKGLYTEAFF. As DNA, the CDR3 is TGTGCCAGCAGCTTGAAGGGGCTGTACACTGAAGCTTTCTTT.

The J gene is TRBJ2-1, the V gene TRBV6-6, with a possible D match to TRBD2 (6 bases). V lost 8 bases and J lost 13, with 24 bases in between. The CDR3 has 14 amino acids. The V gene's germline CDR1 is MNHNY and CDR2 SVGAGI (reference sequence). The CDR3 region is CASCYLGIADKQFF. The CDR3 DNA reads TGTGCCAGCTGCTATCTTGGGATAGCGGATAAACAGTTCTTC.

The chain carries TRBV29-1 and TRBJ1-2; D is unresolved. With 2 bases removed from V and 1 base from J, the gap between germline ends came to 8 bases. The CDR3 totals 13 residues. Germline V gene sequence: CDR1 SQVTM, CDR2 ANQGSEA. The CDR3 DNA reads TGCAGCGTTGAAAGGTATCTTAACTATGGCTACACCTTC. As protein: CSVERYLNYGYTF. The whole variable domain, remainder taken from reference TRBV29-1 and TRBJ1-2, is SAVISQKPSRDICQRGTSLTIQCQVDSQVTMMFWYRQQPGQSLTLIATANQGSEATYESGFVIDKFPISRPNLTFSTLTVSNMSPEDSSIYLCSVERYLNYGYTFGSGTRLTVV.